The rows below give T cell receptor beta chains drawn from one sample of a study of PD-1 blockade in classical Hodgkin lymphoma. The data were produced by immunoSEQ multiplex PCR, yet TCRdb's version contains in-frame clones alone and is incomplete. The table lists almost 20,000 clones, 60% to 85% of them singletons. The material was peripheral blood mononuclear cells (PBMCs), obtained before the fourth cycle of nivolumab. Source of these receptors: a human donor with classical Hodgkin lymphoma. Both conserved end residues are part of each CDR3. D genes are given only for firm matches. The size of a clone is reported for some rows only, either as once, few or many, or as a class for expanded clones.

CDR3 protein: CASSLVAGAEMNTEAFF
D gene: .
J gene: TRBJ1-1
CDR3 length: 17
V gene: TRBV11-3
clone size: .

CDR3 protein: CASSSQGRSYEQYF
D gene: .
J gene: TRBJ2-7
CDR3 length: 14
V gene: TRBV2
clone size: few

CDR3 protein: CASSPRPGASYNEQFF
D gene: .
J gene: TRBJ2-1
CDR3 length: 16
V gene: TRBV27
clone size: .

CDR3 protein: CASSQSRSGSFAAVQYF
D gene: TRBD2
J gene: TRBJ2-7
CDR3 length: 17
V gene: TRBV14
clone size: .

CDR3 protein: CASSVGQGIWDTEAFF
D gene: TRBD1
J gene: TRBJ1-1
CDR3 length: 16
V gene: TRBV6-1
clone size: .

CDR3 protein: CASSAVPGLASRETQYF
D gene: TRBD2
J gene: TRBJ2-5
CDR3 length: 17
V gene: TRBV7-8
clone size: once

CDR3 protein: CASTTLRGNTEAFF
D gene: .
J gene: TRBJ1-1
CDR3 length: 14
V gene: TRBV27
clone size: .

CDR3 protein: CASSPTANTEAFF
D gene: .
J gene: TRBJ1-1
CDR3 length: 13
V gene: TRBV18
clone size: .

CDR3 protein: CASSLVDSGSYEQYF
D gene: TRBD2
J gene: TRBJ2-7
CDR3 length: 15
V gene: TRBV7-2
clone size: .

CDR3 protein: CASGLTGTGNTIYF
D gene: .
J gene: TRBJ1-3
CDR3 length: 14
V gene: TRBV12-5
clone size: .